Below, 4 T cell receptor beta chains from the same sample are listed, as sequenced in a study of cytomegalovirus exposure and HLA in healthy donors. With 60 Vbeta and 13 Jbeta primers, the PCR was carried out. Only in-frame clones appear in the TCRdb table, and some are missing; sequencing was by immunoSEQ multiplex PCR. The profile shows 200,000 or so clones, 75% to 80% of them singletons. Sequenced sample: PBMCs. These receptor sequences come from a woman under 40 in good health and CMV-seropositive.

The chain joins TRBV5-1 to TRBJ2-5; weak D call: TRBD1 (5 bases). Germline CDR1 is SGHRS and CDR2 is YFSETQ. The CDR3 contains 15 residues. V was clipped by 1 base and J by 4 bases, with 14 bases between them. CDR3 coding DNA: TGCGCCAGCAGCTTGAGGGCAGGGATGTCAGAGACCCAGTACTTC. Translating it yields CASSLRAGMSETQYF.

The genes are TRBV7-9 and TRBJ2-4, with TRBD1 as a possible D gene (6 bases). Trimming left V 5 bases short and J 10 bases short, with 27 bases between. Germline V gene data show CDR1 as SEHNR and CDR2 as FQNEAQ (reference sequence). This CDR3 is built from 17 residues. In DNA form, the CDR3 reads TGTGCCAGCAGCATAGAATCCCCACGAACAGGGAGTGGTATTCAGTACTTC. This translates into CASSIESPRTGSGIQYF.

This clone was detected once. The chain couples TRBV7-9 to TRBJ2-3; 11 bases are shared with TRBD2. CDR1 is SEHNR, CDR2 FQNEAQ, per germline (reference sequence). This CDR3 has 16 amino acids. After removal of 5 bases from V and 5 bases from J, the junction contained 9 bases not matched to a gene. DNA of the CDR3: TGTGCCAGCAGCCCGTTTAGCGGGGGGGCCGGAGATACGCAGTATTTT. Translation gives CASSPFSGGAGDTQYF.

Only a few counts were recorded for this clone. J is TRBJ2-7 and V is TRBV7-9; possible D gene TRBD1, 5 bases. CDR1 is SEHNR, CDR2 FQNEAQ, per germline (reference sequence). Deletions cut 1 base from V and 6 bases from J, with 13 bases between. There are 14 residues in the CDR3. CDR3 sequence: CASSLGSGLVEQYF. The CDR3 nucleotides read TGTGCCAGCAGCTTAGGGTCAGGGTTGGTCGAGCAGTACTTC.